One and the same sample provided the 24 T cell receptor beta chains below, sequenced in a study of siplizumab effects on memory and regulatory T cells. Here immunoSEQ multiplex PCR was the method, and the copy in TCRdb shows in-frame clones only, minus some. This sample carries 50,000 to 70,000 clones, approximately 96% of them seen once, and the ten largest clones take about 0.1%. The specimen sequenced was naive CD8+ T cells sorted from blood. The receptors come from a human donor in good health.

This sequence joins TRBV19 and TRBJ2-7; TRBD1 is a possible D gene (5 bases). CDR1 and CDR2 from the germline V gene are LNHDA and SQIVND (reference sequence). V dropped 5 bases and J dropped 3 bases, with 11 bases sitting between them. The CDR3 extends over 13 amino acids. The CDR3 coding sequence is TGTGCCAGTAGTGCCCAGGGAATCTACGAGCAGTACTTC. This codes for CASSAQGIYEQYF.

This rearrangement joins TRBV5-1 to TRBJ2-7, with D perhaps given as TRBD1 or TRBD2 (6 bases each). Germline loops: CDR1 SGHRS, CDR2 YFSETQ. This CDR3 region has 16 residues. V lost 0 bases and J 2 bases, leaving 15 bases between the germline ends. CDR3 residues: CASSLGGQGTPYEQYF. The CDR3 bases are TGCGCCAGCAGCTTGGGTGGCCAGGGGACTCCCTACGAGCAGTACTTC.

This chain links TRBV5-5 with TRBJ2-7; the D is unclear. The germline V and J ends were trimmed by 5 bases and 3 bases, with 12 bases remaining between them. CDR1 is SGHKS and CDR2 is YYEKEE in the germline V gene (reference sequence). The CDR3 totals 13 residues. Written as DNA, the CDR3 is TGTGCCAGCAGGAACAGTCCTGGCTACGAGCAGTACTTC. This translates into CASRNSPGYEQYF. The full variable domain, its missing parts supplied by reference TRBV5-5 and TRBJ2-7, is DAGVTQSPTHLIKTRGQQVTLRCSPISGHKSVSWYQQVLGQGPQFIFQYYEKEERGRGNFPDRFSARQFPNYSSELNVNALLLGDSALYLCASRNSPGYEQYFGPGTRLTVT.

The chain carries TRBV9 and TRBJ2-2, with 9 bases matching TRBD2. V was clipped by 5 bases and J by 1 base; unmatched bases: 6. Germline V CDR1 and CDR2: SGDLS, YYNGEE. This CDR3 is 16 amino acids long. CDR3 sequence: CASSSSSGVNTGELFF. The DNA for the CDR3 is TGTGCCAGCAGTTCCTCTAGCGGGGTGAACACCGGGGAGCTGTTTTTT.

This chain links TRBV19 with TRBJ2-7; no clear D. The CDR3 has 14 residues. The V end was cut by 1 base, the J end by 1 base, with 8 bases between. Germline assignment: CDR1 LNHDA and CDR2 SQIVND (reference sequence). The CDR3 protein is CASSIGGRSYEQYF. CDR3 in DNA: TGTGCCAGTAGTATAGGAGGCAGATCCTACGAGCAGTACTTC.

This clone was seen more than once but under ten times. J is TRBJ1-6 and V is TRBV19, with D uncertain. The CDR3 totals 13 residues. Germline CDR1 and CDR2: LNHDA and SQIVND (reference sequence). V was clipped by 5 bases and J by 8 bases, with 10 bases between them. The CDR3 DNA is TGTGCCAGTAGTCCTCGACAAGATTCACCCCTCCACTTT. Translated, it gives CASSPRQDSPLHF.

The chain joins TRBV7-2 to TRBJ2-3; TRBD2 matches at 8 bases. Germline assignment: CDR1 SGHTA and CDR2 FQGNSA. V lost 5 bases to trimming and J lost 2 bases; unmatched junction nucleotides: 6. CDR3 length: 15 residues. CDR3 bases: TGTGCCAGCAGCCCCACTAGCGGTATCACAGATACGCAGTATTTT. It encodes CASSPTSGITDTQYF.

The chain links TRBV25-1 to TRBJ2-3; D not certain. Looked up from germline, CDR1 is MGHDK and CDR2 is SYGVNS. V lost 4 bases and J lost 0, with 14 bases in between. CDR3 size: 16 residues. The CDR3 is CASSALGHPSTDTQYF. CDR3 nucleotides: TGTGCCAGCAGTGCCTTGGGCCACCCAAGCACAGATACGCAGTATTTT.

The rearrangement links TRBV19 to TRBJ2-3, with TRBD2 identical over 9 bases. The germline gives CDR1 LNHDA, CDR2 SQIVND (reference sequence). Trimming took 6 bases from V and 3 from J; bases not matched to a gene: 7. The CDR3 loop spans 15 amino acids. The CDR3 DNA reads TGTGCCAGTAGCCTGGCGGGGGGGCAGACAGATACGCAGTATTTT. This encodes CASSLAGGQTDTQYF. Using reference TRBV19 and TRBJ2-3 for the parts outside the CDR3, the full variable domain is DGGITQSPKYLFRKEGQNVTLSCEQNLNHDAMYWYRQDPGQGLRLIYYSQIVNDFQKGDIAEGYSVSREKKESFPLTVTSAQKNPTAFYLCASSLAGGQTDTQYFGPGTRLTVL.

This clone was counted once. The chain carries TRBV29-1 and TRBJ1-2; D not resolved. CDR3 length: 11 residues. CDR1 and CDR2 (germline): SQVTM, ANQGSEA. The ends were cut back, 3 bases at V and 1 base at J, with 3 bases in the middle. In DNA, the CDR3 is TGCAGCGTTGAGGATAACTATGGCTACACCTTC. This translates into CSVEDNYGYTF.

Here the CDR3 reads CASSSRTGQETQYF. CDR3 nucleotides: TGTGCCAGCAGCTCGAGGACAGGGCAAGAGACCCAGTACTTC. J is TRBJ2-5 and V is TRBV7-9, with 8 bases aligning to TRBD1. The junction had 3 bases not matched to a gene; V was cut back by 4 bases and J by 2 bases. Germline V gene sequence: CDR1 SEHNR, CDR2 FQNEAQ (reference sequence). This CDR3 has 14 residues.

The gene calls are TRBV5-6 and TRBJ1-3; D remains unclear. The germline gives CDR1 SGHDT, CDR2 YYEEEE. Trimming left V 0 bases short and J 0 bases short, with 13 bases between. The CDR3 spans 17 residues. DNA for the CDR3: TGTGCCAGCAGCTTGGAGGCGGGTGTTTACTCTGGAAACACCATATATTTT. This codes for CASSLEAGVYSGNTIYF.

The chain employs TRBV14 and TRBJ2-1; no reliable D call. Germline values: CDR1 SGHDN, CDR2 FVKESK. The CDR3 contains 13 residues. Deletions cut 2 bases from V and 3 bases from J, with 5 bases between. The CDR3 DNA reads TGTGCCAGCAGCCAATCAGTCTACAATGAGCAGTTCTTC. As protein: CASSQSVYNEQFF.

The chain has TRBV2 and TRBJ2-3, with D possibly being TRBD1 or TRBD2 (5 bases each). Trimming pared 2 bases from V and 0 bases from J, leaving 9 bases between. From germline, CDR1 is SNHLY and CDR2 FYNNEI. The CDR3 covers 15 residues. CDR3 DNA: TGTGCCAGCAGTGAACCCCGGGACAGCACAGATACGCAGTATTTT. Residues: CASSEPRDSTDTQYF.

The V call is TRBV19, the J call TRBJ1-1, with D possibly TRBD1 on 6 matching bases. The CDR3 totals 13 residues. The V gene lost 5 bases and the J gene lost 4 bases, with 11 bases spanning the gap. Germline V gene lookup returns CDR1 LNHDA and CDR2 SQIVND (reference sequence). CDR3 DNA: TGTGCCAGTAGTTGGGGGACAACCACTGAAGCTTTCTTT. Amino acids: CASSWGTTTEAFF.

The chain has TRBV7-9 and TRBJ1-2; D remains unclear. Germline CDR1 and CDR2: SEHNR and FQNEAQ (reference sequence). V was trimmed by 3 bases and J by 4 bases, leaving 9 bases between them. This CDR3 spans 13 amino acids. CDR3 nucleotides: TGTGCCAGCAGCTTCCAAACGGGCTATGGCTACACCTTC. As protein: CASSFQTGYGYTF.

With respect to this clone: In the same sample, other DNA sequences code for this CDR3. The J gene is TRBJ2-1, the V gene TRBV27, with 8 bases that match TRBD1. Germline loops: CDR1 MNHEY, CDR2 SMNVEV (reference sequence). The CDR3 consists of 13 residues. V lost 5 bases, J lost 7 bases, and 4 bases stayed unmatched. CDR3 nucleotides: TGTGCCAGCAGTCTCGGACAGGGTAATGAGCAGTTCTTC. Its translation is CASSLGQGNEQFF.

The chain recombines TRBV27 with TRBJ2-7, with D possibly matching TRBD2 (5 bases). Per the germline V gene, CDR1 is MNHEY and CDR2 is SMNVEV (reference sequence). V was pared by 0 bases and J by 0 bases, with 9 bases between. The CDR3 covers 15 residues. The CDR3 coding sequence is TGTGCCAGCAGTTTATCGGAGACTAACTCCTACGAGCAGTACTTC. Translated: CASSLSETNSYEQYF.

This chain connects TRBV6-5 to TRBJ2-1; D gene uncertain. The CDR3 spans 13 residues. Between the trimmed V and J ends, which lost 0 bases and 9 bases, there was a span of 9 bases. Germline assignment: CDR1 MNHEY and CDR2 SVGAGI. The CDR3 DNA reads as TGTGCCAGCAGTTACTCGTACCGGACTGAGCAGTTCTTC. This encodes CASSYSYRTEQFF.

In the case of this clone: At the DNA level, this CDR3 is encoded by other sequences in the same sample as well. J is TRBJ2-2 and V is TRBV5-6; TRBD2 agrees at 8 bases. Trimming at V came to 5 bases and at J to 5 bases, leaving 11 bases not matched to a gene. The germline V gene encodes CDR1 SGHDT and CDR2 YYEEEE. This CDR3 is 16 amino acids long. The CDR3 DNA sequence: TGTGCCAGCAGTGATCTGGCGGGGGGTGGAACCGGGGAGCTGTTTTTT. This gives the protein CASSDLAGGGTGELFF.

Here the CDR3 DNA reads TGTGCCAGCAGCTTTAGAGTGGCCCAGTACTTC. This translates into CASSFRVAQYF. The chain couples TRBV5-6 to TRBJ2-5; D uncertain. V was pared by 2 bases and J by 9 bases, with 8 bases between. The CDR3 is 11 residues long. CDR1 and CDR2 from the germline V gene are SGHDT and YYEEEE.

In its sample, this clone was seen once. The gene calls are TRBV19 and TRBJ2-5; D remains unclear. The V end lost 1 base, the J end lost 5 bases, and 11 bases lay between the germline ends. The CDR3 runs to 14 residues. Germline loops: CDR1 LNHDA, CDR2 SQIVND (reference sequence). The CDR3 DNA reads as TGTGCCAGTAGTATAGCCCCTTTCGGGGAGACCCAGTACTTC. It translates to CASSIAPFGETQYF.

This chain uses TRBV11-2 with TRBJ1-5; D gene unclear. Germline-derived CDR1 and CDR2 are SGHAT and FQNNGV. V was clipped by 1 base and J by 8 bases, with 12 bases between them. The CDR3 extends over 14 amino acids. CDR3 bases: TGTGCCAGCAGCTTAGGTCCAGGTCTAGAGCCCCAGCATTTT. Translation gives CASSLGPGLEPQHF.

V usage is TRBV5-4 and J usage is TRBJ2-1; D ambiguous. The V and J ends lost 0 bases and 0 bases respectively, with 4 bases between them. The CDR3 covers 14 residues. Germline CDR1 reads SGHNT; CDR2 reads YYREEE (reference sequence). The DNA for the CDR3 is TGTGCCAGCAGCTTGGCCAGCTCCTACAATGAGCAGTTCTTC. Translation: CASSLASSYNEQFF. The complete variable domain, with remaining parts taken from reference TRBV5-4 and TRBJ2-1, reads ETGVTQSPTHLIKTRGQQVTLRCSSQSGHNTVSWYQQALGQGPQFIFQYYREEENGRGNFPPRFSGLQFPNYSSELNVNALELDDSALYLCASSLASSYNEQFFGPGTRLTVL.